This TCR beta chain was identified during a study of blood T cell repertoires in COVID-19. Whole-study context: COVID-19 samples from acute and convalescent phases originated in the United States, Italy and Spain. PBMCs, B-cell-depleted T cells, or T cells provided the cDNA or gDNA that made up the material.

How the authors handled the data: Amplification from reference gene primers served as the basis for estimated nucleated cell counts. Assay: immunoSEQ multiplex PCR; the TCRdb copy retains only in-frame clones and omits some. V and J calls plus clone size are reproduced from that table; the DNA served to infer D and trimming. Of about 200,000 clones in the sample, approximately 82% were seen once. This clone was found a few times. The TCR originated in a woman aged 35 to 49 with acute or convalescent COVID-19. The material sequenced was peripheral blood.

The CDR3 region is CAISEGRGRDEQYF. For the CDR3, the DNA is TGTGCCATCAGTGAAGGCAGGGGGCGCGACGAGCAGTACTTC. V usage is TRBV10-3 and J usage is TRBJ2-7; 8 bases are a match to TRBD1. Germline CDR1 and CDR2: ENHRY and SYGVKD. The CDR3 covers 14 residues. Losses at the gene ends were 3 bases for V and 5 bases for J; bases not matched to a gene: 6.